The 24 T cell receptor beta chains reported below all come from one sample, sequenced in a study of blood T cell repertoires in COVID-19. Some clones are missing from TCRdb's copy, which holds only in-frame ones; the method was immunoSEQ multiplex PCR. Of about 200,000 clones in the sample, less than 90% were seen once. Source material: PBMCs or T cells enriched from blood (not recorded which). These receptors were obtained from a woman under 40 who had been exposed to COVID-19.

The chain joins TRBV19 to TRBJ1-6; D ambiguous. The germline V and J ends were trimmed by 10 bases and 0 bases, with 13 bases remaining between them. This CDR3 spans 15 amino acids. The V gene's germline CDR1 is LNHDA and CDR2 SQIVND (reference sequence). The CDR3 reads CATTRSSSYNSPLHF. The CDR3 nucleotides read TGTGCCACCACGAGGTCCAGCTCCTATAATTCACCCCTCCACTTT.

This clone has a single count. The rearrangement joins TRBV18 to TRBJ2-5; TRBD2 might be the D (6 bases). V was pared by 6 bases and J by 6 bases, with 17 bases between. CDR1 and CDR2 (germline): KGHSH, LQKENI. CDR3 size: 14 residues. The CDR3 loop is CASSRGTPSKTQYF. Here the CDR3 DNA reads TGTGCCAGCTCCCGCGGGACTCCCTCGAAGACCCAGTACTTC.

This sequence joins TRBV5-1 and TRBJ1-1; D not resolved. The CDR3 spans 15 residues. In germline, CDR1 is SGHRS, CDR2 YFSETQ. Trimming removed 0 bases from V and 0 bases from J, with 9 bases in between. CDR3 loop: CASSLAPGLNTEAFF. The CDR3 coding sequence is TGCGCCAGCAGCTTGGCGCCGGGTCTGAACACTGAAGCTTTCTTT.

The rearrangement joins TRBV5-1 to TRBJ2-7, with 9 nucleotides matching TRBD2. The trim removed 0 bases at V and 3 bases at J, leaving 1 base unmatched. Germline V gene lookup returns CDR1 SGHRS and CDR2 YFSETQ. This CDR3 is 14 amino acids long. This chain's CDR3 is CASSLGGGVYEQYF. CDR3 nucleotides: TGCGCCAGCAGCTTGGGCGGGGGGGTCTACGAGCAGTACTTC.

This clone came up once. The CDR3 is CASSSSGSEGSEQFF. In nucleotides, the CDR3 is TGTGCCAGCAGTAGCTCCGGGAGCGAGGGTAGTGAGCAGTTCTTC. V and J are TRBV2 and TRBJ2-1, with TRBD2 as a possible D gene (6 bases). Trimming took 5 bases from V and 9 from J, leaving 20 bases between them. This CDR3 has 15 amino acids. The germline CDR1 and CDR2 sequences are SNHLY and FYNNEI.

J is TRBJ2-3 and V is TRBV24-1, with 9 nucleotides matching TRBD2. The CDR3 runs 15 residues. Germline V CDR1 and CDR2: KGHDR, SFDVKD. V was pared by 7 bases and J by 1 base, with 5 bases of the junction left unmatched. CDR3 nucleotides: TGTGCCACCAGGGGGGGACTAGCCGGCACAGATACGCAGTATTTT. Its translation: CATRGGLAGTDTQYF.

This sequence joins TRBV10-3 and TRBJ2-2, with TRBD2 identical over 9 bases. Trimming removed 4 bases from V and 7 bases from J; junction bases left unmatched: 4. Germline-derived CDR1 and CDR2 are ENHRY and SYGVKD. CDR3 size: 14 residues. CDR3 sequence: CAISAAGGNGELFF. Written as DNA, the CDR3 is TGTGCCATCAGTGCAGCGGGGGGAAACGGGGAGCTGTTTTTT.

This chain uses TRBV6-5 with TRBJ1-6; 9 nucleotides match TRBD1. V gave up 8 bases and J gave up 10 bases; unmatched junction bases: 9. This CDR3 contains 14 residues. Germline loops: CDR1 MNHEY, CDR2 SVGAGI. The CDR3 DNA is TGTGCCAGCGGTCCACAGGGGGCAGGGTCACCCCTCCACTTT. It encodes CASGPQGAGSPLHF.

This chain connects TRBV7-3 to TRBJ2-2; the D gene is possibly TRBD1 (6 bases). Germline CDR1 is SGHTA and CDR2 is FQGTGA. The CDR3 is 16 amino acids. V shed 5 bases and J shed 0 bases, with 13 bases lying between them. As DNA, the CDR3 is TGTGCCAGCAGCCCGCAGGGGAGAGCGAACACCGGGGAGCTGTTTTTT. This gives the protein CASSPQGRANTGELFF.

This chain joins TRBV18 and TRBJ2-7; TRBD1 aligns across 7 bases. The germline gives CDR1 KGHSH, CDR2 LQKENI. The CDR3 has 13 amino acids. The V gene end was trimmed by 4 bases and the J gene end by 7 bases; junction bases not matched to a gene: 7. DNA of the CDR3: TGTGCCAGCTCACAAACCGGGACAGAAGAGCAGTACTTC. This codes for CASSQTGTEEQYF.

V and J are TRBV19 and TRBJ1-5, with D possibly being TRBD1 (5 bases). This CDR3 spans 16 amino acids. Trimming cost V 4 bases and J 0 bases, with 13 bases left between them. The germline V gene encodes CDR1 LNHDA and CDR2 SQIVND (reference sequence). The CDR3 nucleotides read TGTGCCAGTAGTACCCGGACGGGGGATAGCAATCAGCCCCAGCATTTT. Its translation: CASSTRTGDSNQPQHF.

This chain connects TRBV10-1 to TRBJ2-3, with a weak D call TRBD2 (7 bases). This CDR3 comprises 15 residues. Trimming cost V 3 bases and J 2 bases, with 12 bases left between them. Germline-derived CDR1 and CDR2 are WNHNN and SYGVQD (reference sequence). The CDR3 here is CASSDIGGLTDTQYF. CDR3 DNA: TGCGCCAGCAGTGATATCGGGGGGCTCACAGATACGCAGTATTTT.

CDR3 DNA sequence: TGTGCCATCAGGTCGACAGGGTCGCAATTTAAAGCTTTCTTT. This codes for CAIRSTGSQFKAFF. The chain is built from TRBV10-3 and TRBJ1-1; 7 bases map to TRBD1. With V trimmed by 6 bases and J by 9 bases, 13 bases remained unmatched. The CDR3 spans 14 residues. The V gene's germline CDR1 is ENHRY and CDR2 SYGVKD.

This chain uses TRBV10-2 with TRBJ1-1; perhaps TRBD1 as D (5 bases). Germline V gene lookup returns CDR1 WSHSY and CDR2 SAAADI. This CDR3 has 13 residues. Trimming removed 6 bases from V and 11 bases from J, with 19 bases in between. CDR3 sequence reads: CASRVALERGAFF. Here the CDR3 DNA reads TGCGCCAGCAGGGTGGCACTGGAACGGGGGGCTTTCTTT.

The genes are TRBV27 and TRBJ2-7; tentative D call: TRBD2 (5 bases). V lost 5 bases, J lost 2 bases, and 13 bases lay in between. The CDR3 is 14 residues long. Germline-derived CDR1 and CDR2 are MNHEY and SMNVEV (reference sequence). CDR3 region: CASSPWTLAYEQYF. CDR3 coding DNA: TGTGCCAGCAGTCCCTGGACTCTAGCCTACGAGCAGTACTTC.

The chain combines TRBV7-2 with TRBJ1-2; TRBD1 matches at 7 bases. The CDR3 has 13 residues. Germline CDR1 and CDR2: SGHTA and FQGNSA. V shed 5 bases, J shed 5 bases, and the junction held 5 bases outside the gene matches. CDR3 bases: TGTGCCAGCAGCCAATCGACAGGGTATGGCTACACCTTC. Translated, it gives CASSQSTGYGYTF. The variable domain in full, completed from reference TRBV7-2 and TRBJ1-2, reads GAGVSQSPSNKVTEKGKDVELRCDPISGHTALYWYRQSLGQGLEFLIYFQGNSAPDKSGLPSDRFSAERTGGSVSTLTIQRTQQEDSAVYLCASSQSTGYGYTFGSGTRLTVV.

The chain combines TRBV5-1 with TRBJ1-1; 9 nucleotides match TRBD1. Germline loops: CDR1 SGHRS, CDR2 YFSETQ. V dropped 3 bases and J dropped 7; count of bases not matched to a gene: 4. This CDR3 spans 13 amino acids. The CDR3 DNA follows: TGCGCCAGCAGCTGGGGGACAGGGAATGAAGCTTTCTTT. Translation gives CASSWGTGNEAFF.

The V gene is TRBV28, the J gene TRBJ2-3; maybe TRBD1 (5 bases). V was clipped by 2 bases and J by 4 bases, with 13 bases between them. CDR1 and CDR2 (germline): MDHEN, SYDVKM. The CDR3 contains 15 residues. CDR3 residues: CASSLVQELADTQYF. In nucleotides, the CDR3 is TGTGCCAGCAGTTTAGTACAGGAATTGGCAGATACGCAGTATTTT. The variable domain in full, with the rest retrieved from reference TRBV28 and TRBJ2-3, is DVKVTQSSRYLVKRTGEKVFLECVQDMDHENMFWYRQDPGLGLRLIYFSYDVKMKEKGDIPEGYSVSREKKERFSLILESASTNQTSMYLCASSLVQELADTQYFGPGTRLTVL.

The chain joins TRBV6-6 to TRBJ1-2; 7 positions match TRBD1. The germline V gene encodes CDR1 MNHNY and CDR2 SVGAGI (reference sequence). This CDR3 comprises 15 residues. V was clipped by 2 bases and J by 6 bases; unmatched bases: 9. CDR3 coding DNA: TGTGCCAGCAGTTACAACGACAGGGCCGGGAATGGCTACACCTTC. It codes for CASSYNDRAGNGYTF.

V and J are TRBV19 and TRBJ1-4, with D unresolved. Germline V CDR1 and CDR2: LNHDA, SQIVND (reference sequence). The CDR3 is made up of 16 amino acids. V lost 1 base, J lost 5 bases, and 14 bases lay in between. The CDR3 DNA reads TGTGCCAGTAGTATAGGAGCGGGAGGAGGGAATGAAAAACTGTTTTTT. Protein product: CASSIGAGGGNEKLFF.

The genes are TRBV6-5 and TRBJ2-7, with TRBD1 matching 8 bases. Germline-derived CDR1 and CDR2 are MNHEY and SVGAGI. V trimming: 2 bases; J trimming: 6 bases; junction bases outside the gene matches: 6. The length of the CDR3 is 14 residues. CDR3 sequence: CASSYPGQGAEQYF. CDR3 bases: TGTGCCAGCAGTTACCCTGGACAGGGTGCCGAGCAGTACTTC.

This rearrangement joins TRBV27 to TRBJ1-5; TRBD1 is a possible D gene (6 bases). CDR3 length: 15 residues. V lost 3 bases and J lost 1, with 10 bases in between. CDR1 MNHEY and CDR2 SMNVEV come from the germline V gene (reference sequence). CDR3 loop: CASSFQGISNQPQHF. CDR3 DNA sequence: TGTGCCAGCAGTTTTCAGGGGATCAGCAATCAGCCCCAGCATTTT.

The CDR3 protein is CASSEARTPGQEYF. CDR3 DNA: TGTGCCAGCAGTGAAGCCCGTACGCCCGGTCAGGAGTACTTC. The gene calls are TRBV2 and TRBJ2-7; D remains unclear. This CDR3 has 14 amino acids. V was cut by 0 bases and J by 11 bases, with 17 bases left in between. Germline CDR1 SNHLY, CDR2 FYNNEI.

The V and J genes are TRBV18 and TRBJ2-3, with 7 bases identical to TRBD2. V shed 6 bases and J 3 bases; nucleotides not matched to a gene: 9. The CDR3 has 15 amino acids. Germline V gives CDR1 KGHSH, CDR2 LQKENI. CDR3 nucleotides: TGTGCCAGCTCTCAGACTAGCCAGGGTACAGATACGCAGTATTTT. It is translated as CASSQTSQGTDTQYF.